Each of the 13 T cell receptor beta chains below was sequenced from the same sample in a study of cytomegalovirus exposure and HLA in healthy donors. Primers included in the PCR were 60 Vbeta and 13 Jbeta primers. The repertoire was sequenced with immunoSEQ multiplex PCR; TCRdb's copy has only in-frame clones and lacks some. Seen here are 85,000 to 100,000 clones, roughly 86% observed once, and the top ten hold approximately 10%. The specimen sequenced was PBMCs. These receptors all come from a man aged 30 to 39 in good health and CMV-seropositive.

The chain uses TRBV4-1 and TRBJ2-1; 11 bases are shared with TRBD2. This CDR3 comprises 15 residues. The V gene end was trimmed by 8 bases and the J gene end by 6 bases; junction bases not matched to a gene: 9. Germline assignment: CDR1 MGHRA and CDR2 YSYEKL. The CDR3 region is CASSTATSGTNEQFF. The DNA of the CDR3 is TGCGCCAGCTCCACGGCGACTAGCGGGACCAATGAGCAGTTCTTC.

The chain uses TRBV6-5 and TRBJ1-1, with 7 positions matching TRBD1. Trimming removed 2 bases from V and 4 bases from J; junction bases left unmatched: 4. Germline V CDR1 and CDR2: MNHEY, SVGAGI. CDR3 size: 14 residues. CDR3 in amino acids: CASSYRTGVTEAFF. DNA of the CDR3: TGTGCCAGCAGTTACAGAACAGGGGTCACTGAAGCTTTCTTT.

The chain carries TRBV28 and TRBJ2-3; 11 positions match TRBD2. Trimming removed 3 bases from V and 6 bases from J; junction bases left unmatched: 8. Germline assignment: CDR1 MDHEN and CDR2 SYDVKM. This CDR3 is built from 16 residues. As DNA, the CDR3 is TGTGCCAGCAGTTTGACACTAGCGGGAGTGTCGGATACGCAGTATTTT. As protein: CASSLTLAGVSDTQYF. Supplemented by reference TRBV28 and TRBJ2-3, the full variable domain reads DVKVTQSSRYLVKRTGEKVFLECVQDMDHENMFWYRQDPGLGLRLIYFSYDVKMKEKGDIPEGYSVSREKKERFSLILESASTNQTSMYLCASSLTLAGVSDTQYFGPGTRLTVL.

This chain joins TRBV18 and TRBJ2-5, with D uncertain. Germline values: CDR1 KGHSH, CDR2 LQKENI. The V gene lost 2 bases and the J gene lost 5 bases, with 15 bases spanning the gap. CDR3 length equals 15 residues. CDR3 nucleotide sequence: TGTGCCAGCTCACCATCGGGTTTTCTCCGGGAGACCCAGTACTTC. It yields the protein CASSPSGFLRETQYF.

This clone came up once. This rearrangement joins TRBV6-4 to TRBJ1-1, with 8 bases identical to TRBD1. In germline, CDR1 is MRHNA, CDR2 SNTAGT. The V segment lost 6 bases and the J segment 1 base; nucleotides outside the gene matches: 1. CDR3 length equals 13 residues. CDR3 nucleotide sequence: TGTGCCAGCAGAGGGACAGGGAACACTGAAGCTTTCTTT. Translating gives CASRGTGNTEAFF.

This clone was observed a handful of times. This chain uses TRBV6-5 with TRBJ2-1, with D uncertain. Trimming took off 2 bases at V and 2 bases at J, with 10 bases between the two ends. The germline gives CDR1 MNHEY, CDR2 SVGAGI. The length of the CDR3 is 15 residues. The CDR3 region has the DNA TGTGCCAGCAGTTACACTGTCGCTCCCTACAATGAGCAGTTCTTC. Translation: CASSYTVAPYNEQFF.

The CDR3 loop is CASSGTAMNTEAFF. The DNA for the CDR3 is TGCGCCAGCAGCGGGACAGCCATGAACACTGAAGCTTTCTTT. This chain joins TRBV5-1 and TRBJ1-1, with 7 positions matching TRBD1. Germline CDR1 SGHRS, CDR2 YFSETQ. Trimming removed 4 bases from V and 0 bases from J; junction bases left unmatched: 3. The length of the CDR3 is 14 residues.

This clone appeared once. The chain is built from TRBV4-1 and TRBJ2-1; 9 bases fit TRBD2. The CDR3 is made up of 15 amino acids. In germline, CDR1 is MGHRA, CDR2 YSYEKL. V shed 1 base, J shed 6 bases, and the junction held 4 bases outside the gene matches. This CDR3 is CASSQGVAGVNEQFF. CDR3 sequence (DNA): TGCGCCAGCAGCCAAGGCGTAGCGGGAGTCAATGAGCAGTTCTTC.

The chain employs TRBV5-1 and TRBJ2-5; TRBD2 is a possible D gene (6 bases). The DNA end is a closer match to TRBJ2-7, so the J assignment may be wrong. The CDR3 consists of 14 residues. From germline, CDR1 is SGHRS and CDR2 YFSETQ. CDR3 coding DNA: TGCGCCAGCAGCTTGGGAGGGGACTTCTACGAGCAGTACTTC. Protein: CASSLGGDFYEQYF.

Only one count was recorded for this clone. The chain couples TRBV29-1 to TRBJ1-1; weak D call: TRBD1 (6 bases). V was cut by 7 bases and J by 1 base, with 13 bases left in between. The CDR3 has 13 amino acids. Germline-derived CDR1 and CDR2 are SQVTM and ANQGSEA. In DNA, the CDR3 is TGCAGCGGGGGGCATAAGGGGAACACTGAAGCTTTCTTT. The encoded protein is CSGGHKGNTEAFF.

The V and J genes are TRBV7-9 and TRBJ1-2; D might be TRBD1 (5 bases). Looked up from germline, CDR1 is SEHNR and CDR2 is FQNEAQ (reference sequence). The germline V and J ends were trimmed by 3 bases and 0 bases, with 8 bases remaining between them. There are 14 residues in the CDR3. CDR3 in DNA: TGTGCCAGCAGCTTGACAGAAGCTAACTATGGCTACACCTTC. Protein sequence: CASSLTEANYGYTF.

The J gene is TRBJ2-7, the V gene TRBV27; D is possibly TRBD1 (6 bases). Per the germline V gene, CDR1 is MNHEY and CDR2 is SMNVEV (reference sequence). CDR3 length equals 12 residues. Trimming left V 4 bases short and J 3 bases short, with 7 bases between. CDR3 nucleotide sequence: TGTGCCAGCAGTTCAGGGGACTACGAGCAGTACTTC. Translated, it gives CASSSGDYEQYF.

V is TRBV7-3 and J is TRBJ2-3; 8 bases match TRBD2. CDR1 SGHTA and CDR2 FQGTGA come from the germline V gene. J was trimmed by 7 bases and V by 5 bases; bases with no gene match: 8. This CDR3 has 14 residues. CDR3 DNA: TGTGCCAGCAGCCCGGGACTAGAAGGGAATACGCAGTATTTT. Translation gives CASSPGLEGNTQYF. Full variable domain (remainder filled in from reference TRBV7-3 and TRBJ2-3): GAGVSQTPSNKVTEKGKYVELRCDPISGHTALYWYRQSLGQGPEFLIYFQGTGAADDSGLPNDRFFAVRPEGSVSTLKIQRTERGDSAVYLCASSPGLEGNTQYFGPGTRLTVL.